This TCR beta chain was found in a study of T-cell reconstitution after alpha-beta-depleted transplantation in children. The CDR3 extends over 12 amino acids. The V and J ends lost 1 base and 7 bases respectively, with 7 bases between them. Germline V lookup: CDR1 MGHDK, CDR2 SYGVNS. The authors prepared the TCRbeta library with unique molecular identifiers. Using its own MiXCR run on the PCR reads, TCRdb lists one record per CDR3 protein. The sample consists of 800,000 to 1,000,000 distinct CDR3 sequences, about 29% of them appearing once. The chain links TRBV25-1 to TRBJ2-5; D is unclear. This sequence originates from a boy under two years old who had a stem cell transplant for SCID, so the T cells may come from the graft donor. This specimen was PBMCs, mostly from graft donor cells, taken 360 days after TCRalphabeta/CD19-depleted stem cell transplant. The CDR3 nucleotides are TGTGCCAGCAGTGAATTCCCCGGGACCCAGTACTTC. It yields the protein CASSEFPGTQYF.